Following are 26 T cell receptor beta chains from one sample sequenced in a study of cytomegalovirus exposure and HLA in healthy donors. The PCR used 60 Vbeta and 13 Jbeta primers. The table came from immunoSEQ multiplex PCR; TCRdb's copy has only in-frame clones and leaves some out. This table has 99,000 or so clones, about three quarters appearing once. Sequencing input: PBMCs. These receptors all stem from a man in his 60s in good health and CMV-seropositive.

The chain combines TRBV25-1 with TRBJ1-4; the D gene is possibly TRBD1 (5 bases). Looked up from germline, CDR1 is MGHDK and CDR2 is SYGVNS. This CDR3 spans 12 amino acids. Trimming pared 3 bases from V and 10 bases from J, leaving 9 bases between. The CDR3 region has the DNA TGTGCCAGCAGTGAGGGGACTCCAAAACTGTTTTTT. Its protein product is CASSEGTPKLFF.

The chain joins TRBV7-9 to TRBJ1-4; D remains unclear. This CDR3 is built from 15 residues. Trimming took 3 bases from V and 2 from J, leaving 10 bases between them. Germline CDR1 reads SEHNR; CDR2 reads FQNEAQ (reference sequence). CDR3 DNA: TGTGCCAGCAGCTTGGTGAACATGACTAATGAAAAACTGTTTTTT. This translates into CASSLVNMTNEKLFF. The entire variable domain, with the rest obtained from reference TRBV7-9 and TRBJ1-4, is as follows: DTGVSQNPRHKITKRGQNVTFRCDPISEHNRLYWYRQTLGQGPEFLTYFQNEAQLEKSRLLSDRFSAERPKGSFSTLEIQRTEQGDSAMYLCASSLVNMTNEKLFFGSGTQLSVL.

The V gene is TRBV19, the J gene TRBJ1-1, with D perhaps matching TRBD1 (5 bases). The germline CDR1 and CDR2 sequences are LNHDA and SQIVND (reference sequence). V lost 7 bases and J 4 bases, leaving 16 bases between the germline ends. This CDR3 comprises 14 residues. CDR3 nucleotide sequence: TGTGCCAGTACTCTAAGGGGAGGTCCCACTGAAGCTTTCTTT. Translated: CASTLRGGPTEAFF.

V usage is TRBV13 and J usage is TRBJ2-7; 8 bases agree with TRBD1. Per the germline V gene, CDR1 is PRHDT and CDR2 is FYEKMQ (reference sequence). The CDR3 consists of 12 residues. J gave up 12 bases and V 6 bases, and 10 bases lay outside the gene matches. The CDR3 reads CASSLGQGNMYF. The CDR3 DNA reads TGTGCCAGCAGTCTAGGACAGGGAAATATGTACTTC.

On this clone: Relative to the germline gene, one junction end is altered; a read error may explain this. The CDR3 loop reads CASSLGGLAGSQETQYF. For the CDR3, the DNA is TGTGCTAGCAGCTTAGGGGGACTAGCGGGGTCGCAAGAGACCCAGTACTTC. The rearrangement uses TRBV7-7 and TRBJ2-5; TRBD2 matches at 13 bases. Looked up from germline, CDR1 is SSHAT and CDR2 is FNYEAQ (reference sequence). CDR3 length: 17 residues. Together with reference TRBV7-7 and TRBJ2-5, the CDR3 gives the full variable domain: GAGVSQSPRYKVTKRGQDVTLRCDPISSHATLYWYQQALGQGPEFLTYFNYEAQPDKSGLPSDRFSAERPEGSISTLTIQRTEQRDSAMYRCASSLGGLAGSQETQYFGPGTRLLVL.

This chain uses TRBV7-8 with TRBJ2-7; 7 bases fit TRBD2. The CDR3 covers 12 residues. Germline V gives CDR1 SGHVS, CDR2 FQNEAQ. Germline trimming cut 5 bases from V and 4 bases from J; bases unmatched to any gene: 2. The CDR3 DNA follows: TGTGCCAGCAGCGGGGGGGGGTACGAGCAGTACTTC. Translated: CASSGGGYEQYF.

V gene TRBV7-8 combines with J gene TRBJ1-5, with TRBD1 matching over 7 bases. The germline V gene has CDR1 SGHVS and CDR2 FQNEAQ. The length of the CDR3 is 15 residues. Germline trimming cut 5 bases from V and 2 bases from J; bases unmatched to any gene: 6. CDR3 amino acids: CASSPQGGGNQPQHF. The DNA of the CDR3 is TGTGCCAGCAGCCCCCAAGGGGGCGGCAATCAGCCCCAGCATTTT.

The table lists this clone with a count of one. The rearrangement uses TRBV2 and TRBJ2-5, with 9 bases identical to TRBD1. The CDR3 is 14 amino acids. Germline V CDR1 and CDR2: SNHLY, FYNNEI. J was trimmed by 4 bases and V by 9 bases; bases with no gene match: 9. CDR3 in DNA: TGTGCCAGTTCCCGAGACAGGGGGGGAGAGACCCAGTACTTC. It yields the protein CASSRDRGGETQYF. The whole variable domain, filled in from reference TRBV2 and TRBJ2-5, reads EPEVTQTPSHQVTQMGQEVILRCVPISNHLYFYWYRQILGQKVEFLVSFYNNEISEKSEIFDDQFSVERPDGSNFTLKIRSTKLEDSAMYFCASSRDRGGETQYFGPGTRLLVL.

V and J are TRBV7-9 and TRBJ2-7, with D possibly matching TRBD1 (6 bases). This CDR3 region has 15 residues. V lost 4 bases and J lost 2, with 15 bases in between. CDR1 is SEHNR and CDR2 is FQNEAQ in the germline V gene (reference sequence). The CDR3 DNA is TGTGCCAGCAGCTACGCCGACAGGTACGCCTACGAGCAGTACTTC. Translating it yields CASSYADRYAYEQYF.

This clone appeared a few times. The chain joins TRBV27 to TRBJ1-5; TRBD1 is a possible D gene (6 bases). The germline CDR1 and CDR2 sequences are MNHEY and SMNVEV (reference sequence). CDR3 size: 14 residues. Trimming took 8 bases from V and 2 from J, leaving 13 bases between them. In nucleotides, the CDR3 is TGTGCCAGCGCCTCAGGGGTAGGCAATCAGCCCCAGCATTTT. Translation gives CASASGVGNQPQHF.

The chain employs TRBV6-1 and TRBJ1-5; tentatively, D is TRBD1 (6 bases). CDR1 MNHNS and CDR2 SASEGT come from the germline V gene. Trimming pared 6 bases from V and 4 bases from J, leaving 10 bases between. CDR3 length equals 13 residues. The CDR3: CASRTTGNQPQHF. DNA of the CDR3: TGTGCCAGCAGAACGACAGGTAATCAGCCCCAGCATTTT.

This clone has just a few counts. This chain uses TRBV5-6 with TRBJ1-1; 7 bases are shared with TRBD1. The CDR3 contains 15 residues. Germline V lookup: CDR1 SGHDT, CDR2 YYEEEE. J was trimmed by 1 base and V by 4 bases; bases with no gene match: 7. CDR3 region: CASSRSTGRNTEAFF. Here the CDR3 DNA reads TGTGCCAGCAGCAGGTCGACAGGGAGGAACACTGAAGCTTTCTTT.

The CDR3 reads CASSVQGPGNTIYF. DNA of the CDR3: TGTGCCAGCAGCGTACAGGGTCCTGGAAACACCATATATTTT. The gene calls are TRBV7-2 and TRBJ1-3; TRBD1 might be the D (6 bases). The CDR3 runs 14 residues. V shed 5 bases and J shed 2 bases, with 10 bases lying between them. Germline V gene lookup returns CDR1 SGHTA and CDR2 FQGNSA.

The rearrangement uses TRBV5-6 and TRBJ2-2; D perhaps matches TRBD1 (5 bases). Deletions cut 0 bases from V and 5 bases from J, with 14 bases between. The CDR3 has 16 amino acids. Germline V gives CDR1 SGHDT, CDR2 YYEEEE. The CDR3 DNA reads TGTGCCAGCAGCTTGGGGCTCTTCCAGGGAACCGGGGAGCTGTTTTTT. This encodes CASSLGLFQGTGELFF.

The J gene is TRBJ1-3, the V gene TRBV5-4, with 7 nucleotides matching TRBD1. The V gene's germline CDR1 is SGHNT and CDR2 YYREEE (reference sequence). The V and J ends lost 1 base and 0 bases, in that order; junction bases with no gene match: 7. This CDR3 spans 17 amino acids. The CDR3 spells CASSLQGTVRSGNTIYF. CDR3 in DNA: TGTGCCAGCAGCTTGCAAGGGACAGTACGCTCTGGAAACACCATATATTTT.

This clone appeared once. The V and J genes are TRBV5-1 and TRBJ2-7; weak D call: TRBD1 (6 bases). The CDR3 runs to 13 residues. V dropped 3 bases and J dropped 4 bases, with 11 bases sitting between them. CDR1 and CDR2 from the germline V gene are SGHRS and YFSETQ. CDR3 residues: CASSSGQFYEQYF. In nucleotides, the CDR3 is TGCGCCAGCAGCTCGGGACAATTTTACGAGCAGTACTTC.

This clone was observed once. The genes are TRBV7-2 and TRBJ1-6; D is undetermined. CDR1 is SGHTA and CDR2 is FQGNSA in the germline V gene. The CDR3 runs 18 residues. The V gene lost 10 bases and the J gene lost 5 bases, with 27 bases spanning the gap. The CDR3 here is CATREEGSRPRNNSPLHF. The CDR3 region has the DNA TGTGCCACGAGGGAAGAGGGTTCGCGCCCCAGGAATAATTCACCCCTCCACTTT.

Of note for this clone: At one boundary the junction diverges from the germline segment, which might be a read error. The chain links TRBV6-4 to TRBJ2-1; 7 bases are a match to TRBD1. This CDR3 has 18 residues. Germline loops: CDR1 MRHNA, CDR2 SNTAGT. CDR3 bases: TGTGCCAGCAGTGTCAAGATTTACAGGGGAACGGAGTACATTGAGCAGTTCTTC. Residues: CASSVKIYRGTEYIEQFF.

The CDR3 DNA follows: TGTGCCAGCTCGGCCCAGGGGGCGCTTAGAAACACCGGGGAGCTGTTTTTT. As protein: CASSAQGALRNTGELFF. This chain joins TRBV25-1 and TRBJ2-2; 8 bases are a match to TRBD1. The CDR3 loop spans 17 amino acids. The germline CDR1 and CDR2 sequences are MGHDK and SYGVNS. Trimming at V came to 8 bases and at J to 2 bases, leaving 13 bases not matched to a gene.

This clone occurred once. The chain recombines TRBV4-2 with TRBJ2-7; no firm D call. The germline gives CDR1 LGHNA, CDR2 YNFKEQ. The CDR3 runs to 13 residues. The V end lost 0 bases, the J end lost 9 bases, and 12 bases lay between the germline ends. CDR3 amino acids: CASSQDLSNGQYF. The DNA for the CDR3 is TGTGCCAGCAGCCAAGATCTTAGCAACGGGCAGTACTTC.

This clone showed up just once. The chain recombines TRBV7-6 with TRBJ2-1; 16 nucleotides align to TRBD2. There are 15 residues in the CDR3. CDR1 is SGHVS, CDR2 FNYEAQ, per germline. V was clipped by 5 bases and J by 8 bases; unmatched bases: 3. CDR3 sequence reads: CASSLGTSGGDEQFF. The CDR3 DNA reads TGTGCCAGCAGCCTCGGGACTAGCGGGGGGGATGAGCAGTTCTTC.

This chain joins TRBV4-2 and TRBJ1-2; possible D gene TRBD1, 5 bases. The CDR3 consists of 15 residues. Germline assignment: CDR1 LGHNA and CDR2 YNFKEQ. The ends were cut back, 0 bases at V and 5 bases at J, with 13 bases in the middle. CDR3 DNA sequence: TGTGCCAGCAGCCAAGAAGTGGCGGGGGGGTATGGCTACACCTTC. This codes for CASSQEVAGGYGYTF.

V is TRBV27 and J is TRBJ2-5, with 7 bases that match TRBD1. The J call may be wrong; the DNA end is better matched by TRBJ2-7. Per the germline V gene, CDR1 is MNHEY and CDR2 is SMNVEV (reference sequence). The CDR3 loop spans 14 amino acids. For the CDR3, the DNA is TGTGCCAGCAGCCAACTGGACAGGACCCACGAGCAGTACTTC. It translates to CASSQLDRTHEQYF.

This clone was recorded a few times. This chain joins TRBV5-6 and TRBJ1-2, with TRBD1 matching over 9 bases. V was pared by 5 bases and J by 8 bases, with 10 bases of the junction left unmatched. In germline, CDR1 is SGHDT, CDR2 YYEEEE. This CDR3 has 14 residues. The CDR3 is CASSWDRDSTGYTF. In DNA form, the CDR3 reads TGTGCCAGCAGTTGGGACAGGGATTCTACGGGCTACACCTTC.

J is TRBJ1-2 and V is TRBV27, with D perhaps TRBD1 (5 bases). CDR1 and CDR2 (germline): MNHEY, SMNVEV (reference sequence). V gave up 4 bases and J gave up 4 bases, with 16 bases separating them. The CDR3 has 15 amino acids. CDR3 nucleotides: TGTGCCAGCAGTTCCTACGAGGGAGGGGCCTATGGCTACACCTTC. Protein: CASSSYEGGAYGYTF.

This clone was counted a few times. The CDR3 nucleotides read TGTGCCAGCAGTGACAGGGTCTGGAATTCACCCCTCCACTTT. Protein product: CASSDRVWNSPLHF. The chain recombines TRBV7-6 with TRBJ1-6; 7 bases fit TRBD1. From germline, CDR1 is SGHVS and CDR2 FNYEAQ. J gave up 7 bases and V 6 bases, and 6 bases lay outside the gene matches. This CDR3 has 14 residues.